This is a list of T cell receptor beta chains from one sample in a study of control samples from healthy donors and cancer patients. Sequencing used immunoSEQ multiplex PCR; TCRdb keeps in-frame clones, though not all of them. The sample has 120,000 or so clones; roughly 87% are singletons. The sequencing input was blood. The receptors here all came from a man in his forties or fifties in good health. Each CDR3 is given with its conserved first and last residue.

>TRBV18|TRBJ1-5
CASSPGQGSAQPQHF
>TRBV11-3|TRBJ2-7
CASSLRQASYEQYF
>TRBV27|TRBJ2-2
CASSLTGVGELFF
>TRBV24-1|TRBJ2-3
CATSDYSGGSTDTQYF
>TRBV7-2|TRBJ2-7
CASSPPQGDIYEQYF
>TRBV5-1|TRBJ1-2
CASSLAQGQYYGYTF
>TRBV6-5|TRBJ1-2
CASRDDRGLGGYTF
>TRBV24-1|TRBJ2-3
CATSDLRTGASTDTQYF
>TRBV6-5|TRBJ2-5
CASSYYRGETQYF
>TRBV3-1/TRBV3-2|TRBJ1-1
CASSRPGGSTEAFF
>TRBV6-4|TRBJ2-3
CASSDYPGVSTDTQYF
>TRBV5-1|TRBJ1-2
CASSLDQGGYGYTF
>TRBV7-9|TRBJ1-3
CASSLTGAGNTIYF
>TRBV3-1/TRBV3-2|TRBJ1-1
CASSQLPGRYEAFF
>TRBV19|TRBJ1-3
CASRRPGGSGNTIYF
>TRBV7-9|TRBJ2-2
CASSFPRARVGELFF
>TRBV7-6|TRBJ2-3
CASSPIAGSTDTQYF
>TRBV9|TRBJ2-2
CASSPRSTASGELFF
>TRBV11-3|TRBJ1-1
CASSAGGRWDTEAFF
>TRBV5-6|TRBJ1-2
CASSLVSVGYTF
>TRBV12-3/TRBV12-4|TRBJ1-3
CASSLGDTIYF
>TRBV27|TRBJ2-7
CASSLQLTGGTPYEQYF
>TRBV29-1|TRBJ1-4
CSVPSQGGREKLFF